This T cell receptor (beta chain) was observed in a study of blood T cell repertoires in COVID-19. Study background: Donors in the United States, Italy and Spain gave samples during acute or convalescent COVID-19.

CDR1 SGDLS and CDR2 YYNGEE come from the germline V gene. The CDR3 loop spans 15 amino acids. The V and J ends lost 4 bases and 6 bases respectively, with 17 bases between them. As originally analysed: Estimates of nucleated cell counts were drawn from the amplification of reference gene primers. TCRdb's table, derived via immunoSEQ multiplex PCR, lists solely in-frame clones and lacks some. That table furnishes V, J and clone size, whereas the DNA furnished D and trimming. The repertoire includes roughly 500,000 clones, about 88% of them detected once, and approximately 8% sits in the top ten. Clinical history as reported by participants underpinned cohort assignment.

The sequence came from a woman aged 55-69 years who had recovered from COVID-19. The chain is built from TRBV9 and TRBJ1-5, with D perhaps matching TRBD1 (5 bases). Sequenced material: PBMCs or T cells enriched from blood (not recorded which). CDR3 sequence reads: CASSRLGGIGQPQHF. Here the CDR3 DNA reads TGTGCCAGCAGCCGATTGGGGGGGATAGGTCAGCCCCAGCATTTT.